This TCR beta chain was identified in a study of shared clonotypes between healthy human individuals. On the study more broadly: Donors consisted of a couple of women and three men between 18 and 49. Points from the study as a whole: An effect of sequencing depth on clonotype sharing among donors was expected.

To note about this clone: Its antigen is unidentified.

This CDR3 region has 14 residues. Trimming took 2 bases from V and 8 from J, leaving 13 bases between them. The germline gives CDR1 MDHEN, CDR2 SYDVKM. Clones were sequenced by immunoSEQ multiplex PCR, and TCRdb holds only the in-frame ones, with some missing. The data contain approximately 2.5 million clones, more than 85% of them seen just once; the ten biggest clones take up 0.36%. The sample comprised naive CD4+ T cells from PBMCs. Subset meaning: CD45RA+ positively selected. The TCR was taken from a man aged 18 to 30 in good health. Some clones in this sample may be carry-over from other donors' samples. V usage is TRBV28 and J usage is TRBJ1-3; D remains ambiguous. The DNA for the CDR3 is TGTGCCAGCAGTTTAGAACAGACCGGGGACACCATATATTTT. The encoded protein is CASSLEQTGDTIYF.